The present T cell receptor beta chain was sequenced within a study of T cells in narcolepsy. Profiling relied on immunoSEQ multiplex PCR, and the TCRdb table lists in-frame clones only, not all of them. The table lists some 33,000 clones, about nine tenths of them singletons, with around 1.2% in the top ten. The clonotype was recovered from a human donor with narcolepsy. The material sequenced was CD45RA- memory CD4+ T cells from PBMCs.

CDR3 nucleotide sequence: TGCAGTGCTCGGGCATACGAGCAGTACTTC. This sequence encodes CSARAYEQYF. The chain links TRBV20-1 to TRBJ2-7; unclear D gene. Germline CDR1 reads DFQATT; CDR2 reads SNEGSKA (reference sequence). V shed 5 bases and J shed 4 bases, with 6 bases lying between them. The CDR3 sequence is 10 residues long.